Listed below are T cell receptor beta chains from one sample, sequenced in a study of beta chain features in type 1 diabetes. Sequenced by immunoSEQ multiplex PCR; TCRdb stores in-frame clones only, minus some. The sample contains over 350,000 clones, around 15% of which appear only once. The specimen was naive CD4+ T cells from blood. Receptors were obtained from a woman aged 18 to 35 in good health. Both conserved end residues are trimmed from each CDR3.

j_call v_call cdr3_aa
TRBJ2-1 TRBV27 ASSKTSGLYNEQF
TRBJ2-7 TRBV28 ASSHGLAGIYEQY
TRBJ2-2 TRBV5-4 ASSFQRNTGELF
TRBJ1-2 TRBV27 ASSLTGGFRGYGYT
TRBJ1-5 TRBV29-1 SVWTGTSNQPQH
TRBJ2-5 TRBV6-5 ASSYTTGMWETQY
TRBJ2-1 TRBV19 ASTSGSTYNEQF
TRBJ1-2 TRBV20-1 SARGGGYT
TRBJ2-6 TRBV29-1 SVAWQSGANVLT
TRBJ1-2 TRBV10-3 AISEIRFDGYT
TRBJ1-4 TRBV29-1 SVTQAGEKLF
TRBJ2-5 TRBV28 ASNTGGGLQETQY
TRBJ2-7 TRBV19 ASEPRGAGPSYEQY
TRBJ1-1 TRBV28 ASSFRGSEAF
TRBJ1-2 TRBV5-1 ASSFRTENYGYT
TRBJ2-7 TRBV7-3 ASSLGAGNIYEQY
TRBJ2-4 TRBV4-1 ASSQTGTGENIQY
TRBJ2-1 TRBV9 ASSYLAGSYNEQF
TRBJ2-7 TRBV10-3 ASSLGLAGAEQY
TRBJ1-2 TRBV30 ASIRDIGYGYT
TRBJ2-2 TRBV7-9 ASSFRTSVDGETGELF
TRBJ2-1 TRBV5-1 ASRLGQGPYNEQF
TRBJ2-7 TRBV27 ASSRSRTSGSYEQY
TRBJ2-5 TRBV29-1 SVVGVSGELKETQY
TRBJ1-5 TRBV19 ASSTYSQGLGQPQH
TRBJ2-1 TRBV5-1 ASSLAGTSGSLEQF
TRBJ2-1 TRBV7-9 ASTVRGSQF
TRBJ2-1 TRBV11-2 ASSFHFSYNEQF
TRBJ2-1 TRBV15 ATTPGLAGTYEQF
TRBJ2-3 TRBV9 ASSAGLAGPTDTQY
TRBJ2-3 TRBV6-5 ATTRGDTQY
TRBJ1-1 TRBV13 ASSPQGMSTEAF
TRBJ2-6 TRBV19 ASSRSSGANVLT
TRBJ2-2 TRBV14 ASFSGSANTGELF
TRBJ1-5 TRBV30 AWSVPGGDFNQPQH
TRBJ1-1 TRBV27 ASSLDRRMGTKNTEAF
TRBJ2-7 TRBV6-5 ASSDSQGYAYEQY
TRBJ1-2 TRBV4-2 ASSQGTVNNYGYT
TRBJ1-1 TRBV2 ASMRGGANTEAF
TRBJ2-1 TRBV14 ASSQYGEQF
TRBJ2-3 TRBV29-1 SVDPGSGSTDTQY
TRBJ2-1 TRBV28 ASSPTSGRWDNEQF
TRBJ2-5 TRBV5-1 ASSLLAGETQY
TRBJ2-7 TRBV11-2 ASSPAGVLSYEQY
TRBJ1-1 TRBV9 ASSFRAGGASEAF
TRBJ2-1 TRBV9 ASSVLGSGDTLYNEQF
TRBJ2-1 TRBV7-9 ASSLERGYNEQF
TRBJ2-3 TRBV9 ASSVVSGRVDTQY
TRBJ2-1 TRBV18 ASSPGQYNEQF
TRBJ2-3 TRBV2 ASSEELLAADTQY
TRBJ2-7 TRBV18 ASSPNYEQY